These 18 T cell receptor beta chains were sequenced from one sample in a study of blood T cell repertoires in COVID-19. TCRdb's table, derived via immunoSEQ multiplex PCR, lists solely in-frame clones and lacks some. The data show 150,000 to 200,000 clones, roughly 90% seen once. What was sequenced was PBMCs or T cells enriched from blood (not recorded which). The receptors stem from a woman in her forties or fifties who had recovered from COVID-19.

The J gene is TRBJ2-2, the V gene TRBV9, with 8 bases fitting TRBD1. Germline V gives CDR1 SGDLS, CDR2 YYNGEE. The junction had 5 bases not matched to a gene; V was cut back by 4 bases and J by 6 bases. This CDR3 is built from 14 residues. CDR3 DNA sequence: TGTGCCAGCAGCTCGGACAGGGCCCCCGGGGAGCTGTTTTTT. Residues: CASSSDRAPGELFF. The full variable domain, in which reference TRBV9 and TRBJ2-2 provide the parts outside the CDR3, is DSGVTQTPKHLITATGQRVTLRCSPRSGDLSVYWYQQSLDQGLQFLIQYYNGEERAKGNILERFSAQQFPDLHSELNLSSLELGDSALYFCASSSDRAPGELFFGEGSRLTVL.

The chain uses TRBV18 and TRBJ2-3, with TRBD2 as a possible D gene (6 bases). V lost 2 bases to trimming and J lost 1 base, with 10 bases between them. CDR3 length: 15 residues. From germline, CDR1 is KGHSH and CDR2 LQKENI. The CDR3 DNA sequence: TGTGCCAGCTCACCAGGAGGGTTGGGCACAGATACGCAGTATTTT. Protein: CASSPGGLGTDTQYF. Combining the CDR3 with reference TRBV18 and TRBJ2-3 gives the whole variable domain NAGVMQNPRHLVRRRGQEARLRCSPMKGHSHVYWYRQLPEEGLKFMVYLQKENIIDESGMPKERFSAEFPKEGPSILRIQQVVRGDSAAYFCASSPGGLGTDTQYFGPGTRLTVL.

This rearrangement joins TRBV19 to TRBJ2-5, with a weak D call TRBD1 (5 bases). The CDR3 runs 12 residues. CDR1 is LNHDA, CDR2 SQIVND, per germline (reference sequence). V dropped 4 bases and J dropped 2 bases, with 5 bases sitting between them. The CDR3 sequence is CASSTGQETQYF. The CDR3 region has the DNA TGTGCCAGTAGTACAGGGCAAGAGACCCAGTACTTC.

This clone showed up just once. CDR3 loop: CASSLNGVWTDTQYF. The CDR3 bases are TGCGCCAGCAGCTTGAACGGGGTTTGGACAGATACGCAGTATTTT. V usage is TRBV5-1 and J usage is TRBJ2-3, with D possibly matching TRBD2 (5 bases). The V end lost 1 base, the J end lost 3 bases, and 12 bases lay between the germline ends. The V gene's germline CDR1 is SGHRS and CDR2 YFSETQ. This CDR3 spans 15 amino acids.

This clone occurred once. The chain carries TRBV4-3 and TRBJ2-7; 9 nucleotides line up with TRBD2. The CDR3 is 17 residues long. Germline CDR1 is LGHNA and CDR2 is YSLEER. V was clipped by 0 bases and J by 5 bases; unmatched bases: 11. CDR3: CASSQDPGTSRSNEQYF. CDR3 bases: TGCGCCAGCAGCCAAGATCCCGGGACTAGCCGCTCTAACGAGCAGTACTTC.

The V gene is TRBV5-8, the J gene TRBJ2-7, with D possibly matching TRBD2 (6 bases). Looked up from germline, CDR1 is SGHTS and CDR2 is YDEGEE. The V gene lost 0 bases and the J gene lost 5 bases, with 21 bases spanning the gap. The CDR3 is 17 amino acids. CDR3 nucleotides: TGTGCCAGCAGCTTGGAGCGCGGGGTAGGTGGGGCCCACGAGCAGTACTTC. Its translation: CASSLERGVGGAHEQYF.

The chain joins TRBV6-4 to TRBJ2-1; D possibly corresponds to TRBD2 (6 bases). The CDR3 length is 15 residues. CDR1 is MRHNA and CDR2 is SNTAGT in the germline V gene. V lost 6 bases to trimming and J lost 4 bases, with 16 bases between them. This chain's CDR3 is CASRLGGPRYNEQFF. For the CDR3, the DNA is TGTGCCAGCAGGCTCGGAGGGCCTAGATACAATGAGCAGTTCTTC.

The chain combines TRBV10-3 with TRBJ2-7; 7 nucleotides align to TRBD2. Germline lookup yields CDR1 ENHRY and CDR2 SYGVKD. With V trimmed by 4 bases and J by 3 bases, 6 bases remained unmatched. CDR3 length equals 14 residues. The DNA of the CDR3 is TGTGCCATCAGTGTTCGGGGGGAGCTCTACGAGCAGTACTTC. It encodes CAISVRGELYEQYF.

The rearrangement uses TRBV9 and TRBJ1-5; D is unclear. Germline CDR1 is SGDLS and CDR2 is YYNGEE. V was trimmed by 0 bases and J by 3 bases, leaving 10 bases between them. The CDR3 is 15 residues long. CDR3 region: CASSVGQNNNQPQHF. The CDR3 DNA reads TGTGCCAGCAGCGTAGGGCAGAATAACAATCAGCCCCAGCATTTT.

The V call is TRBV9, the J call TRBJ1-1; 7 positions match TRBD1. V lost 3 bases to trimming and J lost 0 bases; unmatched junction nucleotides: 11. The CDR3 runs to 17 residues. The V gene's germline CDR1 is SGDLS and CDR2 YYNGEE. The CDR3 DNA reads TGTGCCAGCAGCGCCATACGACAGGGAAACATGAACACTGAAGCTTTCTTT. Translating gives CASSAIRQGNMNTEAFF.

The chain joins TRBV18 to TRBJ1-1; tentatively, D is TRBD1 (5 bases). The germline gives CDR1 KGHSH, CDR2 LQKENI. Deletions cut 6 bases from V and 3 bases from J, with 17 bases between. CDR3 length: 15 amino acids. The CDR3 is CASSDGLGADTEAFF. CDR3 nucleotide sequence: TGTGCCAGCTCTGACGGACTAGGGGCGGACACTGAAGCTTTCTTT. The full variable domain, in which reference TRBV18 and TRBJ1-1 provide the parts outside the CDR3, is NAGVMQNPRHLVRRRGQEARLRCSPMKGHSHVYWYRQLPEEGLKFMVYLQKENIIDESGMPKERFSAEFPKEGPSILRIQQVVRGDSAAYFCASSDGLGADTEAFFGQGTRLTVV.

This sequence joins TRBV11-2 and TRBJ2-7; 7 positions match TRBD2. This CDR3 spans 17 amino acids. The junction had 11 bases not matched to a gene; V was cut back by 2 bases and J by 1 base. Germline V gene data show CDR1 as SGHAT and CDR2 as FQNNGV. Here the CDR3 DNA reads TGTGCCAGCAGCTTACTTAAGGGGTCGGGGGGTTCCTACGAGCAGTACTTC. This gives the protein CASSLLKGSGGSYEQYF.

The rearrangement joins TRBV5-6 to TRBJ2-2; TRBD1 aligns across 7 bases. Germline V CDR1 and CDR2: SGHDT, YYEEEE. J gave up 7 bases and V 0 bases, and 9 bases lay outside the gene matches. The CDR3 runs to 16 residues. The CDR3: CASSLDLGQVSGELFF. The CDR3 DNA reads as TGTGCCAGCAGCTTGGACCTCGGACAGGTTAGCGGGGAGCTGTTTTTT. Drawing the rest from reference TRBV5-6 and TRBJ2-2, the complete variable domain is DAGVTQSPTHLIKTRGQQVTLRCSPKSGHDTVSWYQQALGQGPQFIFQYYEEEERQRGNFPDRFSGHQFPNYSSELNVNALLLGDSALYLCASSLDLGQVSGELFFGEGSRLTVL.

The genes are TRBV5-8 and TRBJ2-1; 16 bases match TRBD2. V lost 6 bases and J lost 10; bases outside the gene matches: 10. The germline gives CDR1 SGHTS, CDR2 YDEGEE. There are 16 residues in the CDR3. CDR3 sequence reads: CASIRGLAGGQLEQFF. The CDR3 DNA sequence: TGTGCCAGCATCCGGGGACTAGCGGGAGGGCAGTTGGAGCAGTTCTTC.

The V gene is TRBV4-2, the J gene TRBJ2-7; unclear D gene. The length of the CDR3 is 14 residues. CDR1 LGHNA and CDR2 YNFKEQ come from the germline V gene. Trimming shortened V by 1 base and J by 0 bases, and 7 bases separated the two germline ends. The CDR3 region is CASSQASASYEQYF. For the CDR3, the DNA is TGTGCCAGCAGCCAAGCCAGCGCCTCCTACGAGCAGTACTTC.

This clone appeared a single time. The rearrangement joins TRBV5-8 to TRBJ2-7; 10 bases fit TRBD1. Germline loops: CDR1 SGHTS, CDR2 YDEGEE. There are 14 residues in the CDR3. The V segment lost 5 bases and the J segment 1 base; nucleotides outside the gene matches: 3. This CDR3 is CASSTGQGSYEQYF. The CDR3 DNA reads as TGTGCCAGCAGTACGGGACAGGGGTCCTACGAGCAGTACTTC.

The chain joins TRBV19 to TRBJ2-1; 7 bases align to TRBD2. There are 19 residues in the CDR3. Per the germline V gene, CDR1 is LNHDA and CDR2 is SQIVND (reference sequence). V gave up 3 bases and J gave up 4 bases; unmatched junction bases: 18. The CDR3 loop reads CASSIFPSGGSGSYNEQFF. In DNA form, the CDR3 reads TGTGCCAGTAGTATTTTTCCTAGCGGAGGGTCAGGGTCTTACAATGAGCAGTTCTTC.

This clone was counted only a few times. The rearrangement joins TRBV6-4 to TRBJ2-1; a possible D gene is TRBD2 (5 bases). Germline-derived CDR1 and CDR2 are MRHNA and SNTAGT. V was pared by 3 bases and J by 3 bases, with 6 bases between. CDR3 length: 13 amino acids. This chain's CDR3 is CASSEDFYNEQFF. CDR3 sequence (DNA): TGTGCCAGCAGTGAGGACTTCTACAATGAGCAGTTCTTC.